The rows below give T cell receptor beta chains drawn from one sample of a study of CD8 T cells in ankylosing spondylitis. TCRdb re-derived calls from the 5' RACE reads in MiXCR, one entry per CDR3 protein. Of some 340,000 distinct CDR3 sequences listed, roughly 14% are singletons. Sequences were obtained from blood, either unsorted or a sorted T cell fraction (not recorded which). The origin of the receptors is a male donor with ankylosing spondylitis or in good health (not recorded which). Both conserved end residues are part of each CDR3. The D gene is left open where the match is weak. Where a row states a size, it is once, few, many or the class of an expanded clone; other rows omit it.

11 TRBJ2-1 TRBV7-2 - - CASSVVGEQFF TGTGCCAGCAGCGTAGTCGGCGAGCAGTTCTTC
13 TRBJ1-1 TRBV29-1 TRBD1 few CTLSQDRGFEAFF TGCACCTTAAGCCAGGACAGGGGGTTTGAAGCTTTCTTT
14 TRBJ2-2 TRBV3-1 TRBD2 few CASSWTSPPGELFF TGTGCCAGCAGTTGGACTAGTCCGCCCGGGGAGCTGTTTTTT
19 TRBJ2-7 TRBV7-8 TRBD2 few CASSPRGGGLAGLDYEQYF TGTGCCAGCAGCCCACGGGGGGGGGGACTTGCCGGACTTGACTACGAGCAGTACTTC
13 TRBJ2-5 TRBV12-3/TRBV12-4 - - CASSFLVIETQYF TGTGCCAGCAGTTTCTTAGTTATAGAGACCCAGTACTTC
13 TRBJ1-2 TRBV20-1 TRBD1 few CSASATGIIGYTF TGCAGTGCTAGTGCGACAGGGATCATCGGCTACACCTTC
15 TRBJ2-1 TRBV3-1 TRBD2 many CASGQREGLYNEQFF TGTGCCAGCGGCCAAAGGGAGGGTCTCTACAATGAGCAGTTCTTC
13 TRBJ2-3 TRBV6-5 - - CASSLSRGDTQYF TGTGCCAGCAGTTTATCGAGGGGGGATACGCAGTATTTT
18 TRBJ2-7 TRBV10-3 - many CAISEPGAPSKTSYEQYF TGTGCCATCAGTGAGCCAGGGGCACCTAGCAAGACCTCCTACGAGCAGTACTTC
13 TRBJ1-5 TRBV12-3/TRBV12-4 - few CASAMGSGQPQHF TGTGCCAGCGCTATGGGGTCCGGGCAGCCCCAGCATTTT
14 TRBJ1-1 TRBV5-1 TRBD1 many CASSPGRTGESAFF TGCGCCAGCAGCCCTGGTAGGACAGGGGAGTCGGCTTTCTTT
16 TRBJ1-2 TRBV7-9 - - CASSLADTTKPYGYTF TGTGCCAGCAGCTTGGCGGACACCACTAAACCCTATGGCTACACCTTC
12 TRBJ1-2 TRBV20-1 - - CSATGTNYGYTF TGCAGTGCTACAGGGACGAACTATGGCTACACCTTC
13 TRBJ2-7 TRBV3-1 - few CASSPTGSAEQYF TGTGCCAGCAGCCCAACCGGGTCGGCCGAGCAGTACTTC
14 TRBJ1-1 TRBV12-3/TRBV12-4 - - CASTSTGKNTEAFF TGTGCCAGCACCTCGACCGGGAAGAACACTGAAGCTTTCTTT
16 TRBJ2-5 TRBV6-1 - few CASSRAGQTIQETQYF TGTGCCAGCAGTCGGGCCGGACAGACTATCCAAGAGACCCAGTACTTC
15 TRBJ2-3 TRBV12-3/TRBV12-4 - - CASSPLGFHRDTQYF TGTGCCAGCAGCCCGCTCGGGTTTCACAGGGATACGCAGTATTTT
16 TRBJ2-1 TRBV7-6 - - CASSLGAAGGVSEQFF TGTGCCAGCAGCTTAGGAGCGGCAGGAGGAGTAAGTGAGCAGTTCTTC
18 TRBJ2-2 TRBV27 TRBD2 few CASSARLAGGSSSGELFF TGTGCCAGCAGTGCACGACTAGCGGGGGGGAGTTCGAGCGGGGAGCTGTTTTTT
14 TRBJ2-3 TRBV12-3/TRBV12-4 - many CASSLLHVQDTQYF TGTGCCAGCAGTCTTCTACACGTCCAGGATACGCAGTATTTT
16 TRBJ2-3 TRBV28 - many CASSPLDRFSTDTQYF TGTGCCAGCAGTCCCCTGGACAGATTTAGCACAGATACGCAGTATTTT
13 TRBJ2-1 TRBV9 - - CASSAGTLRGEFF TGTGCCAGCAGCGCTGGGACCCTCAGGGGGGAGTTCTTC
13 TRBJ1-2 TRBV6-5 - few CASSYSGGSGYTF TGTGCCAGCAGTTACTCAGGGGGGAGTGGCTACACCTTC
14 TRBJ2-3 TRBV6-2/TRBV6-3 TRBD1 - CASSYQGAGDTQYF TGTGCCAGCAGTTATCAGGGGGCAGGGGATACGCAGTATTTT
15 TRBJ1-4 TRBV6-5 - - CASSYPGEVGEKLFF TGTGCCAGCAGTTACCCCGGGGAGGTCGGTGAAAAACTGTTTTTT
13 TRBJ1-1 TRBV2 - - CASKRGRGTEAFF TGTGCCAGCAAACGGGGTCGTGGCACTGAAGCTTTCTTT
15 TRBJ2-3 TRBV15 TRBD1 - CATSRRDRATDTQYF TGTGCCACCAGCAGACGGGACAGGGCGACAGATACGCAGTATTTT
15 TRBJ2-2 TRBV5-1 TRBD2 many CASSLIGLATGELFF TGCGCCAGCAGCTTGATTGGACTAGCAACCGGGGAGCTGTTTTTT
15 TRBJ1-1 TRBV11-2 TRBD1 - CASRGQGAGDTEAFF TGTGCCAGCAGGGGACAGGGGGCAGGGGACACTGAAGCTTTCTTT
14 TRBJ2-1 TRBV2 - - CASSFYPSYNEQFF TGTGCCAGCAGTTTTTATCCATCCTACAATGAGCAGTTCTTC
14 TRBJ2-1 TRBV24-1 TRBD2 few CATSDAGTSNEQFF TGTGCCACCAGTGATGCCGGGACTAGCAATGAGCAGTTCTTC
14 TRBJ2-3 TRBV20-1 - - CSSRDSWRGDTQYF TGCAGTTCCCGGGACTCCTGGAGGGGAGATACGCAGTATTTT
15 TRBJ1-4 TRBV12-3/TRBV12-4 TRBD1 - CASSSSLDRDEKLFF TGTGCCAGCAGTTCCTCCTTAGACAGGGATGAAAAACTGTTTTTT
16 TRBJ1-1 TRBV5-5 - many CASSHIRDLMNTEAFF TGTGCCAGCAGCCATATCCGGGACCTCATGAACACTGAAGCTTTCTTT
16 TRBJ1-1 TRBV6-1 TRBD1 - CASSPWTGTRNTEAFF TGTGCCAGCAGCCCCTGGACAGGTACTCGGAACACTGAAGCTTTCTTT
12 TRBJ2-2 TRBV6-5 - - CASSYLPGELFF TGTGCCAGCAGTTACTTACCCGGGGAGCTGTTTTTT
16 TRBJ2-5 TRBV3-1 TRBD2 - CASSRGLAGGEETQYF TGTGCCAGCAGCCGGGGACTAGCGGGAGGTGAAGAGACCCAGTACTTC
15 TRBJ2-3 TRBV6-5 - few CASSYAGFGTDTQYF TGTGCCAGCAGTTACGCGGGATTTGGCACAGATACGCAGTATTTT
14 TRBJ1-1 TRBV6-1 TRBD1 few CASWDRGWDTEAFF TGTGCCAGCTGGGACAGGGGGTGGGACACTGAAGCTTTCTTT
15 TRBJ2-1 TRBV10-3 - few CAISESIGRNNEQFF TGTGCCATCAGTGAGTCTATTGGACGGAACAATGAGCAGTTCTTC
17 TRBJ2-3 TRBV25-1 - few CASSELGSPTHTDTQYF TGTGCCAGCAGTGAGCTCGGGAGTCCCACCCACACAGATACGCAGTATTTT
13 TRBJ1-5 TRBV2 TRBD1 few CASRTGWDQPQHF TGTGCCAGCAGGACAGGGTGGGATCAGCCCCAGCATTTT
15 TRBJ2-4 TRBV12-3/TRBV12-4 - - CASSLSGLAKNIQYF TGTGCCAGCAGTTTGTCAGGGTTGGCCAAAAACATTCAGTACTTC
13 TRBJ2-2 TRBV18 - - CASSPKGAGELFF TGTGCCAGCTCCCCGAAGGGGGCCGGGGAGCTGTTTTTT
16 TRBJ2-3 TRBV7-9 TRBD2 - CASSRTLAGGSDTQYF TGTGCCAGCAGCCGAACTCTAGCGGGGGGCTCAGATACGCAGTATTTT
14 TRBJ2-3 TRBV5-1 - once CASTLEGITDTQYF TGCGCCAGCACCCTTGAGGGGATCACAGATACGCAGTATTTT
14 TRBJ1-2 TRBV5-1 - - CASSLNERGYGYTF TGCGCCAGCAGCTTGAATGAAAGGGGCTATGGCTACACCTTC
19 TRBJ2-4 TRBV10-2 TRBD2 - CASSEPGLAGGLAKNIQYF TGCGCCAGCAGTGAACCGGGACTAGCGGGGGGTCTAGCCAAAAACATTCAGTACTTC
15 TRBJ2-7 TRBV3-1 TRBD2 many CASSDSGTRTYEQYF TGTGCCAGCAGCGATTCCGGGACTAGGACCTACGAGCAGTACTTC
15 TRBJ2-5 TRBV29-1 TRBD1 - CSVEEQGQGGETQYF TGCAGCGTTGAAGAACAGGGACAGGGGGGGGAGACCCAGTACTTC
14 TRBJ2-3 TRBV12-3/TRBV12-4 TRBD2 many CASRVAGGTDTQYF TGTGCCAGCAGGGTAGCGGGAGGGACAGATACGCAGTATTTT
16 TRBJ2-1 TRBV10-3 - many CAISESAWEAYNEQFF TGTGCCATCAGTGAGTCTGCGTGGGAGGCCTACAATGAGCAGTTCTTC
13 TRBJ2-3 TRBV27 - - CASSYLGPDTQYF TGTGCCAGCAGTTATCTAGGGCCAGATACGCAGTATTTT
16 TRBJ1-6 TRBV27 TRBD1 few CASSFATGGVTSPLHF TGTGCCAGCAGTTTCGCGACAGGGGGTGTAACTTCACCCCTCCACTTT
18 TRBJ2-1 TRBV5-1 TRBD2 few CASSLLTGGLALYNEQFF TGCGCCAGCAGCCTATTGACAGGAGGACTAGCGCTTTACAATGAGCAGTTCTTC
15 TRBJ2-7 TRBV9 - - CASSVAPGATHEQYF TGTGCCAGCAGCGTAGCCCCGGGGGCGACCCACGAGCAGTACTTC
13 TRBJ2-3 TRBV29-1 - - CSVEASSPDTQYF TGCAGCGTTGAGGCTAGTAGTCCCGATACGCAGTATTTT
15 TRBJ1-2 TRBV5-1 TRBD1 - CASSLRTGGAYGYTF TGCGCCAGCAGCTTGAGGACAGGGGGGGCGTATGGCTACACCTTC
14 TRBJ1-4 TRBV3-1 - - CASSQEPLYEKLFF TGTGCCAGCAGCCAAGAGCCTCTTTATGAAAAACTGTTTTTT
15 TRBJ2-1 TRBV11-2 - few CASSRVGQFHNEQFF TGTGCCAGCAGCCGGGTCGGTCAATTTCACAATGAGCAGTTCTTC